This T cell receptor (beta chain) was captured by sequencing in a study of blood T cell repertoires in COVID-19. V shed 0 bases and J shed 2 bases, with 16 bases lying between them. Germline lookup yields CDR1 LGHDT and CDR2 YNNKEL (reference sequence). The CDR3 consists of 18 residues. The authors' processing: Quantification of nucleated cells was approximated via reference gene primer amplification. The protocol was immunoSEQ multiplex PCR, while the TCRdb copy is restricted to in-frame clones and leaves out a portion. V, J and clone size are taken as reported in that table, and D and trimming were inferred from the DNA itself. The table records 100,000 to 150,000 clones, 85% of them present only once.

This TCR was recovered from an elderly woman with acute or convalescent COVID-19. The J gene is TRBJ2-2, the V gene TRBV3-1 (or the pseudogene TRBV3-2); D possibly corresponds to TRBD2 (6 bases). Sequencing was performed on peripheral blood. The DNA for the CDR3 is TGTGCCAGCAGCCAAGATAGGAGGGCAGGGTACAACACCGGGGAGCTGTTTTTT. Its protein product is CASSQDRRAGYNTGELFF.